This TCR beta chain was captured by sequencing in a study of cytomegalovirus exposure and HLA in healthy donors. This table comes from immunoSEQ multiplex PCR, and its TCRdb copy is limited to in-frame clones, with some not included. The sample consists of about 170,000 clones, over 85% of them appearing once. V lost 4 bases, J lost 2 bases, and 2 bases stayed unmatched. This CDR3 contains 15 residues. Germline V gene data show CDR1 as SGHVS and CDR2 as FNYEAQ. This sequence joins TRBV7-6 and TRBJ2-7; 13 nucleotides agree with TRBD2. This TCR was sampled from a woman between 18 and 29 years old in good health and CMV-seropositive. Sequencing input: PBMCs. The CDR3 coding sequence is TGTGCCAGCAGCTCACTAGCGGGAGGGACCTACGAGCAGTACTTC. Protein product: CASSSLAGGTYEQYF.